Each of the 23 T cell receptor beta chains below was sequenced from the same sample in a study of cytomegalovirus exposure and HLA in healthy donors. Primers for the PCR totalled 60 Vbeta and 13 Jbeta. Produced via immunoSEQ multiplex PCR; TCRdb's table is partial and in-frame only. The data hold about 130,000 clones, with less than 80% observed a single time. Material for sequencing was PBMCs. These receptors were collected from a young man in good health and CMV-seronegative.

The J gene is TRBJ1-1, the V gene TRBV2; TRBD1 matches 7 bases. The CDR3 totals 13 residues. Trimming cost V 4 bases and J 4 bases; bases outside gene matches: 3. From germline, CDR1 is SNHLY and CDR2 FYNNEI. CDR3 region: CASSGTGGTEAFF. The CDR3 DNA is TGTGCCAGCAGTGGGACAGGAGGCACTGAAGCTTTCTTT.

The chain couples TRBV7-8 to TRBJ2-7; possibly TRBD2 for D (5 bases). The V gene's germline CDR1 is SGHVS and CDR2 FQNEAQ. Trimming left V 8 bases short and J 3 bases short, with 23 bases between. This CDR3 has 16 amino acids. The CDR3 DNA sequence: TGTGCCAGCTTCGGAGCGCGGGTCTCTAGAAACTACGAGCAGTACTTC. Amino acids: CASFGARVSRNYEQYF.

Here the CDR3 DNA reads TGTGCCAGCATAACGGGACAGCGCTTTGATGGCTACACCTTC. Protein: CASITGQRFDGYTF. The chain is built from TRBV7-9 and TRBJ1-2; 7 bases line up with TRBD1. Germline CDR1 SEHNR, CDR2 FQNEAQ (reference sequence). The CDR3 spans 14 residues. The ends lost 7 bases at V and 6 bases at J; junction bases unmatched: 11.

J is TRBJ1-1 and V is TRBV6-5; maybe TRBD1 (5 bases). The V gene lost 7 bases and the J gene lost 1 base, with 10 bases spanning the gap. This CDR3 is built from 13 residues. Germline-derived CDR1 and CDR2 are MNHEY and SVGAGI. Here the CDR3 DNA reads TGTGCCAGCACCGGACAAACGAACACTGAAGCTTTCTTT. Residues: CASTGQTNTEAFF.

The DNA for the CDR3 is TGTGCCAGCAGTTACGGGACAGGGATGGTCGAGCAGTACTTC. As protein: CASSYGTGMVEQYF. This chain links TRBV6-5 with TRBJ2-7, with 9 bases that match TRBD1. The CDR3 is made up of 14 amino acids. Unmatched junction bases numbered 5, after V lost 2 bases and J lost 6 bases. Per the germline V gene, CDR1 is MNHEY and CDR2 is SVGAGI.

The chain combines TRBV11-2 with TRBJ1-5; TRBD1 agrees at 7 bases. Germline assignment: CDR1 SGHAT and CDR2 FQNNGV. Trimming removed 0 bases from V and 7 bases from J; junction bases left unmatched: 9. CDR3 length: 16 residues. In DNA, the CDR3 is TGTGCCAGCAGCTTAGATCAAGCAGGGGGAGGCCAGCCCCAGCATTTT. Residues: CASSLDQAGGGQPQHF.

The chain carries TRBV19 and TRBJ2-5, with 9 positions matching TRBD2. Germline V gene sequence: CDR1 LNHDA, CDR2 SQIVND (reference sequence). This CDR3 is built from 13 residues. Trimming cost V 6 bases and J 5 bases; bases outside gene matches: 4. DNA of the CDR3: TGTGCCAGTAGATCCAGCGGGGGGGAGACCCAGTACTTC. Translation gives CASRSSGGETQYF.

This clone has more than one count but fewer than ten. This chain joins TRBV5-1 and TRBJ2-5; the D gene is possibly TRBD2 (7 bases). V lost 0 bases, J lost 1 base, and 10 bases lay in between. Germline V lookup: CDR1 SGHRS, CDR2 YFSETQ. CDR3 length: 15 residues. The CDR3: CASSLGGGGQETQYF. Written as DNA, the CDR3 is TGCGCCAGCAGCTTGGGGGGGGGCGGCCAAGAGACCCAGTACTTC.

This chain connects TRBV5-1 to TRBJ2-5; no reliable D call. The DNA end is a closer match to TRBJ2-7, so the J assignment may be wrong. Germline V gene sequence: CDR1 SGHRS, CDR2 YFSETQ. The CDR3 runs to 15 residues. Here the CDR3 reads CASSLGGYSSYEQYF. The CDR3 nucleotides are TGCGCCAGCAGCTTGGGAGGCTATAGCTCCTACGAGCAGTACTTC.

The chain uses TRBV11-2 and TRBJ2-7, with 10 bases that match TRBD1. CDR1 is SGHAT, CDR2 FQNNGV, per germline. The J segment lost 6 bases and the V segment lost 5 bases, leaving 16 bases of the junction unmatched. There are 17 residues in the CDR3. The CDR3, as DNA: TGTGCCAGCAGCCAACCGGTTGGTTGGACAGGGGGGGTCGAGCAGTACTTC. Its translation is CASSQPVGWTGGVEQYF.

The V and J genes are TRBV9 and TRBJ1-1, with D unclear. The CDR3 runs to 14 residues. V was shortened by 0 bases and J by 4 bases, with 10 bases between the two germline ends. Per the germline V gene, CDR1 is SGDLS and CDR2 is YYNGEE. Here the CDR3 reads CASSVGGPSTEAFF. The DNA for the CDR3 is TGTGCCAGCAGCGTAGGTGGCCCCTCCACTGAAGCTTTCTTT. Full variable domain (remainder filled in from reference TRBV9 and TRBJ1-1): DSGVTQTPKHLITATGQRVTLRCSPRSGDLSVYWYQQSLDQGLQFLIQYYNGEERAKGNILERFSAQQFPDLHSELNLSSLELGDSALYFCASSVGGPSTEAFFGQGTRLTVV.

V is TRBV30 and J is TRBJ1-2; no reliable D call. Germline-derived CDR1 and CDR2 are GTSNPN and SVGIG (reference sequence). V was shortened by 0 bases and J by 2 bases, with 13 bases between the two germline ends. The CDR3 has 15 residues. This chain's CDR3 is CAWSVEGGENYGYTF. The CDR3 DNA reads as TGTGCCTGGAGTGTAGAGGGCGGGGAAAACTATGGCTACACCTTC.

CDR3 in amino acids: CASSDSRGSNQPQHF. As DNA, the CDR3 is TGTGCCAGCAGTGACTCGCGGGGGAGCAATCAGCCCCAGCATTTT. The chain has TRBV6-4 and TRBJ1-5, with a weak D call TRBD1 (5 bases). The CDR3 is 15 amino acids. With 0 bases removed from V and 1 base from J, the gap between germline ends came to 7 bases. Germline V CDR1 and CDR2: MRHNA, SNTAGT.

In DNA form, the CDR3 reads TGTGCCAGTAGACCTCCGGGACAGGGGCTTCCTGGGGCCAACGTCCTGACTTTC. As protein: CASRPPGQGLPGANVLTF. This rearrangement joins TRBV19 to TRBJ2-6, with 10 bases lining up with TRBD1. Germline assignment: CDR1 LNHDA and CDR2 SQIVND (reference sequence). The CDR3 extends over 18 amino acids. J lost 2 bases, V lost 6 bases, and 10 bases had no gene match.

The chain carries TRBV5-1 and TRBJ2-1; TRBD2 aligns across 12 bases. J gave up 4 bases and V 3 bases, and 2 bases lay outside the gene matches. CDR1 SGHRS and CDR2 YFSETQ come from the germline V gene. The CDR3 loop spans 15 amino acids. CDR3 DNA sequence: TGCGCCAGCAGCTCAGGACTAGCGGGGTACAATGAGCAGTTCTTC. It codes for CASSSGLAGYNEQFF.

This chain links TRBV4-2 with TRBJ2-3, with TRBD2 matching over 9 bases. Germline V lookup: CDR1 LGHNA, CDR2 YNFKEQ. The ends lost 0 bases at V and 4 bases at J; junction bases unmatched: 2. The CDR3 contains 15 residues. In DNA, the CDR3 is TGTGCCAGCAGCCAAGAAGCGGGGGGTCCAGATACGCAGTATTTT. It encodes CASSQEAGGPDTQYF.

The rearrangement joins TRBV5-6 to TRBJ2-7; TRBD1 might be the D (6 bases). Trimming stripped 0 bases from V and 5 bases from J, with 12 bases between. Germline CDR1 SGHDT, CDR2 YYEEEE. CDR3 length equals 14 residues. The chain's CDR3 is CASSLGARGHEQYF. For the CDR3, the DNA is TGTGCCAGCAGCTTGGGCGCCAGGGGCCACGAGCAGTACTTC.

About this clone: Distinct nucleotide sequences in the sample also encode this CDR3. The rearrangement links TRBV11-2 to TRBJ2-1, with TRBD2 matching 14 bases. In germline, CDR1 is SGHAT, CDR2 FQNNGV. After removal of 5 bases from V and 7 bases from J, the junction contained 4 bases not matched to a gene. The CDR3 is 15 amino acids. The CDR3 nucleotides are TGTGCCAGCAGCCCAGGACTAGCGGGGGGTAATGAGCAGTTCTTC. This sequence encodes CASSPGLAGGNEQFF.

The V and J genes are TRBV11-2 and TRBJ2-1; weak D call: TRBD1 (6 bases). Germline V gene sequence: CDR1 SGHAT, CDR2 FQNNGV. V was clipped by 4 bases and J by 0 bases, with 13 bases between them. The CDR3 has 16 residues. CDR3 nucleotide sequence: TGTGCCAGCAGCTCACCCCCGGGACACTCCTACAATGAGCAGTTCTTC. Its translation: CASSSPPGHSYNEQFF.

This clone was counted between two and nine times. Written as DNA, the CDR3 is TGCGCCAGCAGCCAAGATCTTCCCCGGGACAGGGCCTATGGCTACACCTTC. Encoded protein: CASSQDLPRDRAYGYTF. This rearrangement joins TRBV4-3 to TRBJ1-2; TRBD1 matches at 9 bases. The CDR3 extends over 17 amino acids. Trimming cost V 0 bases and J 4 bases; bases outside gene matches: 9. In germline, CDR1 is LGHNA, CDR2 YSLEER.

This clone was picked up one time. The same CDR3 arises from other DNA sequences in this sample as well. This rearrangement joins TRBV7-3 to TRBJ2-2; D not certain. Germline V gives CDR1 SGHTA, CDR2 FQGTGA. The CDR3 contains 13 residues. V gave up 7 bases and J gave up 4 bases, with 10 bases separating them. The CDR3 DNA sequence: TGTGCCAGCACCGCTGAAGCCACCGGGGAGCTGTTTTTT. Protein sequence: CASTAEATGELFF.

The CDR3 loop reads CASGYSGTGVYNTEAFF. CDR3 DNA sequence: TGTGCTAGTGGATATTCCGGGACAGGGGTCTATAACACTGAAGCTTTCTTT. The rearrangement uses TRBV12-5 and TRBJ1-1, with 10 bases lining up with TRBD1. The V gene end was trimmed by 6 bases and the J gene end by 2 bases; junction bases not matched to a gene: 12. The V gene's germline CDR1 is LGHNT and CDR2 FRNRAP. This CDR3 spans 17 amino acids.

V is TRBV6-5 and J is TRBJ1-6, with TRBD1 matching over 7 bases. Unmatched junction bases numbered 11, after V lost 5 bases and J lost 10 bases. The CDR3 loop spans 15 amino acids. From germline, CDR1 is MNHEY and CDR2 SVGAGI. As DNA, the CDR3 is TGTGCCAGCAGTCCCACGGGACAGTCCATCTCACCCCTCCACTTT. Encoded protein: CASSPTGQSISPLHF.